These T cell receptor beta chains were read from a single sample in a study of beta chain features in type 1 diabetes. The table came from immunoSEQ multiplex PCR; TCRdb's copy has only in-frame clones and leaves some out. The sample has 100,000 to 150,000 clones, roughly 17% seen once. Material: central memory CD4+ T cells from blood. These receptors originate from a young man with type 1 diabetes. CDR3s include the opening cysteine and the closing phenylalanine or tryptophan. A D gene is named only where the DNA matches it firmly. Rows give clone size only sometimes, using once, few, many, or a class for an expanded clone.

J gene	clone size	V gene	D gene	CDR3 protein	CDR3 DNA
TRBJ2-7	NA	TRBV2	TRBD1	CASSWTGSSYEQYF	TGTGCCAGCAGCTGGACAGGGAGCTCCTACGAGCAGTACTTC
TRBJ2-7	NA	TRBV2	TRBD1	CASMETRDRVSEQYF	TGTGCCAGCATGGAAACCCGGGACAGGGTTTCCGAGCAGTACTTC
TRBJ2-1	NA	TRBV28	TRBD1	CASSLRDRGNEQFF	TGTGCCAGCAGTTTGAGGGACAGGGGGAATGAGCAGTTCTTC
TRBJ1-6	NA	TRBV7-9	NA	CASSPAGRGDSPLHF	TGTGCCAGCAGTCCCGCAGGCCGAGGGGATTCACCCCTCCACTTT
TRBJ2-3	few	TRBV30	TRBD2	CAWSVGLADRTDTQYF	TGTGCCTGGAGTGTGGGTCTAGCGGACCGCACAGATACGCAGTATTTT
TRBJ2-5	NA	TRBV7-6	NA	CASSGNQETQYF	TGTGCCAGCAGCGGAAACCAAGAGACCCAGTACTTC
TRBJ2-1	NA	TRBV10-2	TRBD2	CASSERVTSAEQFF	TGCGCCAGCAGTGAGCGTGTGACTAGCGCGGAGCAGTTCTTC
TRBJ2-1	NA	TRBV5-1	NA	CASSFAATDNEQFF	TGCGCCAGCAGCTTCGCCGCGACCGACAATGAGCAGTTCTTC
TRBJ2-5	few	TRBV9	NA	CASSVGPGETQYF	TGTGCCAGCAGCGTAGGCCCAGGGGAGACCCAGTACTTC
TRBJ2-7	few	TRBV29-1	TRBD1	CSVEVPTGAYEQYF	TGCAGCGTTGAGGTACCAACAGGGGCCTACGAGCAGTACTTC
TRBJ2-3	few	TRBV7-9	NA	CASRTEAVPSQYF	TGTGCCAGCAGAACCGAAGCGGTCCCTTCGCAGTATTTT
TRBJ2-7	NA	TRBV6-5	NA	CASSRSIF	TGTGCCAGCTCGAGGTCGATCTTC
TRBJ2-3	few	TRBV2	TRBD1	CASRATGTGLRDTQYF	TGTGCCAGCAGAGCCACCGGGACAGGCTTAAGAGATACGCAGTATTTT
TRBJ2-3	few	TRBV5-1	NA	CASRVADSTDTQYF	TGCGCCAGCAGGGTGGCGGATAGCACAGATACGCAGTATTTT
TRBJ2-3	few	TRBV30	TRBD2	CAWSPPWRGGITDTQYF	TGTGCCTGGAGTCCCCCCTGGCGGGGGGGCATAACAGATACGCAGTATTTT
TRBJ2-4	NA	TRBV5-1	NA	CASSLEGYAKNIQYF	TGCGCCAGCAGCTTGGAGGGTTATGCCAAAAACATTCAGTACTTC
TRBJ2-5	NA	TRBV5-1	NA	CASSPGLLQETQYF	TGCGCCAGCAGCCCGGGACTTCTTCAAGAGACCCAGTACTTC
TRBJ2-5	NA	TRBV2	NA	CASSEGSPGRKTQYF	TGTGCCAGCAGTGAAGGGTCCCCTGGTCGAAAGACCCAGTACTTC
TRBJ2-1	NA	TRBV5-4	TRBD1	CASSWGQGSYNEQFF	TGTGCCAGCAGCTGGGGACAGGGTTCCTACAATGAGCAGTTCTTC
TRBJ1-1	few	TRBV5-4	NA	CASSLSLTAAGAFF	TGTGCCAGCAGCTTAAGTTTAACAGCTGCAGGGGCTTTCTTT
TRBJ1-2	few	TRBV4-3	NA	CASSQDYDYGYTF	TGCGCCAGCAGCCAAGATTATGACTATGGCTACACCTTC
TRBJ2-3	few	TRBV6-5	NA	CASSPNLASDTQYF	TGTGCCAGCAGTCCAAACCTCGCATCTGATACGCAGTATTTT
TRBJ2-7	once	TRBV6-5	TRBD1	CASSPRGYEQYF	TGTGCCAGCAGCCCCAGGGGGTACGAGCAGTACTTC
TRBJ1-2	NA	TRBV2	NA	CASEGGEYGYTF	TGTGCCAGCGAAGGAGGGGAGTATGGCTACACCTTC
TRBJ2-5	few	TRBV7-2	NA	CASSPSLGPQETQYF	TGTGCCAGCAGCCCAAGTTTGGGGCCCCAAGAGACCCAGTACTTC
TRBJ1-5	NA	TRBV15	NA	CATSGHPGQHQPQHF	TGTGCCACCAGCGGACACCCGGGACAACATCAGCCCCAGCATTTT
TRBJ1-4	few	TRBV25-1	NA	CASSPLGGVREKLFF	TGTGCCAGCAGTCCCTTGGGCGGGGTTCGTGAAAAACTGTTTTTT
TRBJ2-1	many	TRBV5-1	NA	CASSLVPGYNEQFF	TGCGCCAGCAGCTTGGTTCCGGGATACAATGAGCAGTTCTTC
TRBJ1-1	NA	TRBV6-5	NA	CASSYGGSTEAFF	TGTGCCAGCAGTTACGGGGGGAGCACTGAAGCTTTCTTT
TRBJ1-2	NA	TRBV6-5	NA	CASSLGTGGYTF	TGTGCCAGCAGTTTAGGGACGGGCGGCTACACCTTC
TRBJ1-4	NA	TRBV4-2	NA	CASRADRFGNEKLFF	TGTGCCAGCAGGGCCGACAGGTTCGGTAATGAAAAACTGTTTTTT
TRBJ2-2	NA	TRBV2	NA	CASRENTGELFF	TGTGCCAGCAGAGAGAACACCGGGGAGCTGTTTTTT
TRBJ2-5	few	TRBV30	TRBD2	CAWSFTGTREETQYF	TGTGCCTGGAGTTTTACCGGGACTAGGGAAGAGACCCAGTACTTC
TRBJ1-5	NA	TRBV2	TRBD1	CASSGGQGTNQPQHF	TGTGCCAGCAGTGGGGGACAGGGAACCAATCAGCCCCAGCATTTT
TRBJ2-7	NA	TRBV18	TRBD1	CASTELQGTYEQYF	TGTGCCAGCACAGAGTTACAGGGGACCTACGAGCAGTACTTC
TRBJ2-7	few	TRBV7-2	NA	CASRLMGKSYEQYF	TGTGCCAGCAGGCTTATGGGGAAATCCTACGAGCAGTACTTC
TRBJ2-2	NA	TRBV6-6	NA	CASPTLKQNTGELFF	TGTGCCAGCCCTACCCTAAAACAGAACACCGGGGAGCTGTTTTTT
TRBJ2-5	once	TRBV29-1	NA	CSVESGGRTRQETQYF	TGCAGCGTTGAAAGCGGAGGGAGGACTCGACAAGAGACCCAGTACTTC
TRBJ2-2	NA	TRBV4-3	NA	CASGAAGVPGELFF	TGCGCCAGCGGGGCAGCAGGGGTCCCCGGGGAGCTGTTTTTT
TRBJ2-7	NA	TRBV6-5	NA	CAISVGPRRNYEQYF	TGTGCCATCAGTGTCGGCCCGAGGAGGAACTACGAGCAGTACTTC
TRBJ1-1	NA	TRBV29-1	NA	CSARPLNTEAFF	TGCAGCGCGAGACCGCTGAACACTGAAGCTTTCTTT
TRBJ1-1	NA	TRBV6-5	NA	CASSYFPGSNTEAFF	TGTGCCAGCAGTTACTTCCCAGGCTCGAACACTGAAGCTTTCTTT
TRBJ2-3	NA	TRBV5-1	TRBD2	CASSKVLAGGDTQYF	TGCGCCAGCAGCAAAGTATTAGCGGGGGGCGATACGCAGTATTTT